One and the same sample provided the 30 T cell receptor beta chains below, sequenced in a study of identical twins. MiXCR, applied by TCRdb to the 5' RACE reads, yields one record per CDR3 protein. The table lists 1.5 million to 2 million distinct CDR3 sequences, around 29% of them singletons. The sequencing sample was made of cord blood. The receptors were gathered from a newborn girl in good health.

The chain joins TRBV3-1 to TRBJ2-1; D uncertain. Germline CDR1 is LGHDT and CDR2 is YNNKEL (reference sequence). This CDR3 region has 15 residues. V shed 1 base and J shed 5 bases, with 12 bases lying between them. The CDR3 region is CASSQGYYRDNEQFF. CDR3 sequence (DNA): TGTGCCAGCAGCCAAGGTTACTACCGGGACAATGAGCAGTTCTTC.

This clonotype came up a few times. V and J are TRBV29-1 and TRBJ2-7, with 12 bases fitting TRBD2. This CDR3 region has 14 residues. From germline, CDR1 is SQVTM and CDR2 ANQGSEA. With 7 bases clipped from V and 2 bases from J, the junction kept 6 bases outside the gene matches. CDR3 region: CSAVGLAGPYEQYF. In nucleotides, the CDR3 is TGCAGCGCCGTCGGACTAGCGGGACCCTACGAGCAGTACTTC.

This clonotype was observed a handful of times. The chain uses TRBV7-9 and TRBJ1-6, with 8 nucleotides matching TRBD1. This CDR3 is 15 amino acids long. Per germline, CDR1 SEHNR and CDR2 FQNEAQ (reference sequence). Losses at the gene ends were 1 base for V and 7 bases for J; bases not matched to a gene: 3. CDR3 in DNA: TGTGCCAGCAGCTTAGGGCGGGACAGGAATTCACCCCTCCACTTT. It encodes CASSLGRDRNSPLHF. Full variable domain (missing parts from reference TRBV7-9 and TRBJ1-6): DTGVSQNPRHKITKRGQNVTFRCDPISEHNRLYWYRQTLGQGPEFLTYFQNEAQLEKSRLLSDRFSAERPKGSFSTLEIQRTEQGDSAMYLCASSLGRDRNSPLHFGNGTRLTVT.

This clonotype was counted between two and nine times. This chain connects TRBV4-1 to TRBJ2-3; the D gene is possibly TRBD2 (6 bases). The length of the CDR3 is 16 residues. The germline V gene encodes CDR1 MGHRA and CDR2 YSYEKL. V was trimmed by 2 bases and J by 1 base, leaving 13 bases between them. The CDR3 reads CASSQLSGARTDTQYF. Written as DNA, the CDR3 is TGCGCCAGCAGCCAATTATCGGGAGCGCGCACAGATACGCAGTATTTT.

The chain carries TRBV27 and TRBJ2-5; 7 bases agree with TRBD1. Trimming removed 5 bases from V and 4 bases from J; junction bases left unmatched: 13. Per the germline V gene, CDR1 is MNHEY and CDR2 is SMNVEV (reference sequence). The CDR3 totals 16 residues. CDR3 residues: CASSPRTGDGGETQYF. CDR3 sequence (DNA): TGTGCCAGCAGTCCCAGGACAGGCGATGGGGGAGAGACCCAGTACTTC.

This clonotype was picked up a small number of times. The chain joins TRBV9 to TRBJ2-3; D may be TRBD2 (7 bases). The CDR3 is made up of 15 amino acids. Trimming left V 0 bases short and J 5 bases short, with 13 bases between. Germline lookup yields CDR1 SGDLS and CDR2 YYNGEE. CDR3 region: CASSVVGGPGDTQYF. The CDR3 region has the DNA TGTGCCAGCAGCGTAGTCGGGGGGCCGGGAGATACGCAGTATTTT.

This clonotype was counted between two and nine times. The chain joins TRBV24-1 to TRBJ2-5, with 9 bases aligning to TRBD1. Germline CDR1 and CDR2: KGHDR and SFDVKD. J was trimmed by 5 bases and V by 6 bases; bases with no gene match: 12. The CDR3 is made up of 16 amino acids. CDR3 amino acids: CATSSSTGGKEETQYF. The DNA for the CDR3 is TGTGCCACCAGTTCTTCTACAGGGGGCAAGGAGGAGACCCAGTACTTC.

The rearrangement uses TRBV7-9 and TRBJ2-1, with TRBD2 identical over 8 bases. The J call is uncertain, as TRBJ2-7 better fits the DNA end. CDR1 is SEHNR, CDR2 FQNEAQ, per germline (reference sequence). The CDR3 runs 15 residues. The CDR3 nucleotides read TGTGCCAGCAGCACAGGCGAGGGACTAGGCAATGAGCAGTACTTC. Its protein product is CASSTGEGLGNEQYF.

With respect to this clonotype: A much larger clone lies one base from this, so it may be a read error. The chain combines TRBV6-1 with TRBJ2-1; 11 bases agree with TRBD2. The junction had 4 bases not matched to a gene; V was cut back by 7 bases and J by 5 bases. Germline CDR1 MNHNS, CDR2 SASEGT. This CDR3 is 14 amino acids long. This CDR3 is CASNGGLADNEQFF. Here the CDR3 DNA reads TGTGCCAGCAATGGGGGACTAGCGGACAATGAGCAGTTCTTC.

The chain is built from TRBV6-1 and TRBJ1-5; D remains ambiguous. Trimming cost V 7 bases and J 0 bases, with 10 bases left between them. Germline V gene lookup returns CDR1 MNHNS and CDR2 SASEGT. The CDR3 extends over 14 amino acids. The CDR3 loop reads CASILRASNQPQHF. The DNA for the CDR3 is TGTGCCAGCATCCTGCGCGCTAGCAATCAGCCCCAGCATTTT.

CDR3 sequence reads: CASIINRGWGYEQYF. DNA for the CDR3: TGTGCCAGCATTATCAACAGGGGCTGGGGGTACGAGCAGTACTTC. This chain uses TRBV2 with TRBJ2-7; 7 bases are shared with TRBD1. Germline V CDR1 and CDR2: SNHLY, FYNNEI. The CDR3 runs 15 residues. The V gene end was trimmed by 7 bases and the J gene end by 4 bases; junction bases not matched to a gene: 13.

This clonotype has a count of ten or more. The chain couples TRBV27 to TRBJ2-5; D unresolved. The CDR3 is 15 amino acids. Germline loops: CDR1 MNHEY, CDR2 SMNVEV (reference sequence). V was trimmed by 8 bases and J by 3 bases, leaving 19 bases between them. CDR3 region: CASRYAHLPKETQYF. The DNA for the CDR3 is TGTGCCAGCCGCTACGCCCATCTCCCAAAAGAGACCCAGTACTTC.

In this sample, this clonotype turned up a few times. The CDR3 loop reads CASRKTGRNNEQFF. The DNA for the CDR3 is TGTGCCAGCAGAAAAACCGGGAGGAACAATGAGCAGTTCTTC. The chain combines TRBV2 with TRBJ2-1, with 7 bases identical to TRBD2. Per the germline V gene, CDR1 is SNHLY and CDR2 is FYNNEI. Losses at the gene ends were 6 bases for V and 5 bases for J; bases not matched to a gene: 7. The CDR3 runs to 14 residues.

This clonotype was seen more than once but under ten times. The chain is built from TRBV20-1 and TRBJ2-3, with 9 nucleotides matching TRBD2. Germline assignment: CDR1 DFQATT and CDR2 SNEGSKA (reference sequence). There are 13 residues in the CDR3. The CDR3 sequence: CSVSGSGTDTQYF. CDR3 bases: TGCAGCGTTAGCGGGAGTGGCACAGATACGCAGTATTTT.

There are a few counts of this clonotype. V and J are TRBV19 and TRBJ2-2; weak D call: TRBD1 (5 bases). The V gene's germline CDR1 is LNHDA and CDR2 SQIVND (reference sequence). The CDR3 is 12 residues long. Trimming cost V 2 bases and J 7 bases, with 5 bases left between them. CDR3 DNA sequence: TGTGCCAGTAGTATAAGGGGCGGGGAGCTGTTTTTT. It specifies CASSIRGGELFF.

V is TRBV7-9 and J is TRBJ2-7; 10 nucleotides line up with TRBD1. This CDR3 is 14 amino acids long. The germline gives CDR1 SEHNR, CDR2 FQNEAQ (reference sequence). Germline trimming cut 5 bases from V and 3 bases from J; bases unmatched to any gene: 4. CDR3 DNA: TGTGCCAGCAGCGACAGGGGGCGAATCTACGAGCAGTACTTC. Amino acids: CASSDRGRIYEQYF.

This clonotype was observed a handful of times. The chain employs TRBV15 and TRBJ2-1; TRBD1 matches at 7 bases. The DNA end is a closer match to TRBJ2-7, so the J assignment may be wrong. The germline V gene has CDR1 LNHNV and CDR2 YYDKDF (reference sequence). This CDR3 is 15 amino acids long. CDR3 residues: CATSRDLGQNNEQYF. CDR3 in DNA: TGTGCCACCAGCAGAGATCTGGGACAGAACAATGAGCAGTACTTC.

The chain is built from TRBV2 and TRBJ2-7; D is ambiguous. Germline loops: CDR1 SNHLY, CDR2 FYNNEI. Trimming removed 6 bases at V and 3 bases at J, with 12 bases between. This CDR3 is built from 13 residues. CDR3 residues: CASSALENYEQYF. CDR3 DNA sequence: TGTGCCAGCAGCGCACTTGAGAACTACGAGCAGTACTTC.

This clonotype occurred a few times. The chain is built from TRBV3-1 and TRBJ2-5, with TRBD2 identical over 7 bases. The CDR3 extends over 17 amino acids. The ends lost 0 bases at V and 4 bases at J; junction bases unmatched: 11. Germline loops: CDR1 LGHDT, CDR2 YNNKEL (reference sequence). As DNA, the CDR3 is TGTGCCAGCAGCCAAGATCGGTTCGGGGGGATTTTAGAGACCCAGTACTTC. Amino acid sequence: CASSQDRFGGILETQYF.

The rearrangement uses TRBV27 and TRBJ1-2; D is ambiguous. Germline V gives CDR1 MNHEY, CDR2 SMNVEV (reference sequence). The V gene lost 6 bases and the J gene lost 6 bases, with 11 bases spanning the gap. There are 12 residues in the CDR3. The chain's CDR3 is CASSYRRHGYTF. The DNA of the CDR3 is TGTGCCAGCAGCTACAGAAGACATGGCTACACCTTC.

This clonotype showed up many times. The chain combines TRBV20-1 with TRBJ2-3; 10 bases are shared with TRBD2. With 1 base clipped from V and 1 base from J, the junction kept 2 bases outside the gene matches. The germline CDR1 and CDR2 sequences are DFQATT and SNEGSKA (reference sequence). This CDR3 is 15 amino acids long. Written as DNA, the CDR3 is TGCAGTGCTAGAGCCGGGACTAGCGGCACAGATACGCAGTATTTT. Translation gives CSARAGTSGTDTQYF.

The chain joins TRBV29-1 to TRBJ2-5, with TRBD1 matching over 8 bases. The ends lost 2 bases at V and 11 bases at J; junction bases unmatched: 19. The germline V gene has CDR1 SQVTM and CDR2 ANQGSEA. This CDR3 is 16 amino acids long. As DNA, the CDR3 is TGCAGCGTTGAACCCCTCGGGACAGGAAAGCTTTACGGGCAGTACTTC. This codes for CSVEPLGTGKLYGQYF.

Ten or more counts support this clonotype. At one end, the junction sequence differs from germline, possibly due to a read error. V gene TRBV5-1 combines with J gene TRBJ1-4; TRBD1 agrees at 10 bases. This CDR3 spans 14 amino acids. The V gene's germline CDR1 is SGHRS and CDR2 YFSETQ. CDR3 amino acids: CASSLTGGYEKLFF. DNA of the CDR3: TGTGCCAGCAGCTTGACAGGGGGCTATGAAAAACTGTTTTTT.

This clonotype was seen more than once but under ten times. The rearrangement uses TRBV20-1 and TRBJ1-6; D may be TRBD1 (6 bases). Trimming shortened V by 1 base and J by 0 bases, and 13 bases separated the two germline ends. Germline CDR1 is DFQATT and CDR2 is SNEGSKA (reference sequence). The CDR3 runs to 17 residues. The CDR3 sequence is CSARATYRVSYNSPLHF. CDR3 coding DNA: TGCAGTGCTAGAGCCACGTACAGGGTCTCCTATAATTCACCCCTCCACTTT.

V is TRBV20-1 and J is TRBJ2-1; the D is unclear. V was pared by 3 bases and J by 4 bases, with 10 bases between. This CDR3 has 13 residues. Per germline, CDR1 DFQATT and CDR2 SNEGSKA (reference sequence). Here the CDR3 reads CSARVQAYNEQFF. In DNA form, the CDR3 reads TGCAGTGCTAGGGTGCAGGCTTACAATGAGCAGTTCTTC.

The genes are TRBV5-1 and TRBJ1-2; D possibly corresponds to TRBD1 (5 bases). V was cut by 3 bases and J by 0 bases, with 12 bases left in between. The CDR3 totals 15 residues. Germline V gene sequence: CDR1 SGHRS, CDR2 YFSETQ. CDR3 residues: CASSWGTEANYGYTF. CDR3 sequence (DNA): TGCGCCAGCAGCTGGGGGACGGAAGCTAACTATGGCTACACCTTC.

The chain carries TRBV3-1 and TRBJ2-5; 9 bases map to TRBD2. Germline CDR1 reads LGHDT; CDR2 reads YNNKEL (reference sequence). CDR3 length equals 17 residues. The junction had 10 bases not matched to a gene; V was cut back by 0 bases and J by 5 bases. The CDR3 DNA follows: TGTGCCAGCAGCCAAGACGTTCTAGCGGGAACGGGGGAGACCCAGTACTTC. This gives the protein CASSQDVLAGTGETQYF.

This clonotype showed up just a few times. The chain recombines TRBV20-1 with TRBJ2-1; D possibly uses TRBD1 or TRBD2 (6 bases each). Germline CDR1 reads DFQATT; CDR2 reads SNEGSKA (reference sequence). The CDR3 runs to 11 residues. Trimming pared 6 bases from V and 14 bases from J, leaving 17 bases between. In DNA, the CDR3 is TGCAGTGCGGACGGGCACAGGGAGGAGTTCTTC. This sequence encodes CSADGHREEFF.

The genes are TRBV24-1 and TRBJ1-2; TRBD1 agrees at 7 bases. The germline gives CDR1 KGHDR, CDR2 SFDVKD. This CDR3 has 13 residues. J lost 8 bases, V lost 2 bases, and 4 bases had no gene match. The CDR3 nucleotides are TGTGCCACCAGTGATTCTTGGACAGGAGGCTACACCTTC. Its translation is CATSDSWTGGYTF.

V is TRBV20-1 and J is TRBJ2-5; D is unclear. The CDR3 sequence is 13 residues long. Trimming removed 0 bases from V and 3 bases from J, with 8 bases in between. Germline CDR1 DFQATT, CDR2 SNEGSKA (reference sequence). CDR3 amino acids: CSARDIGKETQYF. CDR3 sequence (DNA): TGCAGTGCTAGAGATATTGGGAAAGAGACCCAGTACTTC.